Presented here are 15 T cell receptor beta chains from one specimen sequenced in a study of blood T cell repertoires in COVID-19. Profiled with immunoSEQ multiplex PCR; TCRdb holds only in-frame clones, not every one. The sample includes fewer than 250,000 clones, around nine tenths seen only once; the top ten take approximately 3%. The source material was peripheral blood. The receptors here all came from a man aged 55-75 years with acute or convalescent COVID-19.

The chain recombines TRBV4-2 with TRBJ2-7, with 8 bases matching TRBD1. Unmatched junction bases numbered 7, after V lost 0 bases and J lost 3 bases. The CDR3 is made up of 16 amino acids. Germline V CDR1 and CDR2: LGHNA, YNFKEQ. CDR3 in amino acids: CASSQDLGGTGYEQYF. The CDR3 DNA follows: TGTGCCAGCAGCCAAGATCTTGGAGGGACAGGCTACGAGCAGTACTTC.

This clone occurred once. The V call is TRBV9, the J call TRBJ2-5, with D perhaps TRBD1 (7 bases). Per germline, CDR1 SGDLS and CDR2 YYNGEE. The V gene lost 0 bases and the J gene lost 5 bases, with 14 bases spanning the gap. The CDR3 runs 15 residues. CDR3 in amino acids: CASSVVQGGAETQYF. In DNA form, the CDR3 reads TGTGCCAGCAGCGTAGTGCAGGGGGGTGCCGAGACCCAGTACTTC.

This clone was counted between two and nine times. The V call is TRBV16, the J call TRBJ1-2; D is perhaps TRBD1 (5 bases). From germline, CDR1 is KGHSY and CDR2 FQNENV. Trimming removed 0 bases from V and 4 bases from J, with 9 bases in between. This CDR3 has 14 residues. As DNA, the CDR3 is TGTGCCAGCAGCCAATCTGGGGCCGGCTATGGCTACACCTTC. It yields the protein CASSQSGAGYGYTF.

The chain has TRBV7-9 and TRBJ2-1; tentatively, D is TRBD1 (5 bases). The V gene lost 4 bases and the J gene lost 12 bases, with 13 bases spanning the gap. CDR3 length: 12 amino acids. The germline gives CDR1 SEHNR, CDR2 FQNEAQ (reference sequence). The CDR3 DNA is TGTGCCAGCAGCTCGGTGACAGAAAGGCAGTTCTTC. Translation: CASSSVTERQFF.

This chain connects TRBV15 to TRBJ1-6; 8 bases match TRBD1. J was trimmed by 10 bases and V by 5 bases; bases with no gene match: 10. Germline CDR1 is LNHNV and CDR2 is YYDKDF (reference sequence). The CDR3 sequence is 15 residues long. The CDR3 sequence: CATSSQKQGESPLHF. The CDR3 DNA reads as TGTGCCACCAGCTCCCAAAAACAGGGGGAGTCACCCCTCCACTTT.

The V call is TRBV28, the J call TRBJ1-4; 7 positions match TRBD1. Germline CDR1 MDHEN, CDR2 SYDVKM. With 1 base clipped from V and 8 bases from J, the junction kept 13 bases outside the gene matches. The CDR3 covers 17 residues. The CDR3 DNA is TGTGCCAGCAGTTTATTGGGTGGTAGGGGGCTTAGCGAAAAACTGTTTTTT. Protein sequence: CASSLLGGRGLSEKLFF.

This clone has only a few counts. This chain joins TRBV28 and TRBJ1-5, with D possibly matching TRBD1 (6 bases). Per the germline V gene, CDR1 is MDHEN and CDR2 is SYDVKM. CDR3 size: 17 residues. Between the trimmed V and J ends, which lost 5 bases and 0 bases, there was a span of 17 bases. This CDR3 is CASSGTTGPYSNQPQHF. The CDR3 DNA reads TGTGCCAGCAGTGGGACCACAGGGCCTTATAGCAATCAGCCCCAGCATTTT.

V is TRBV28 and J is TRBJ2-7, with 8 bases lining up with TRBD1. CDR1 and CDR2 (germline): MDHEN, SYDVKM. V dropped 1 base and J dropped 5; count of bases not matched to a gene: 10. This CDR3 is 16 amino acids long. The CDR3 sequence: CASSLFGRTGIHEQYF. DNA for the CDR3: TGTGCCAGCAGTTTATTCGGTCGGACAGGGATCCACGAGCAGTACTTC. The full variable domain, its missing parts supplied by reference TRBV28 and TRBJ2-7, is DVKVTQSSRYLVKRTGEKVFLECVQDMDHENMFWYRQDPGLGLRLIYFSYDVKMKEKGDIPEGYSVSREKKERFSLILESASTNQTSMYLCASSLFGRTGIHEQYFGPGTRLTVT.

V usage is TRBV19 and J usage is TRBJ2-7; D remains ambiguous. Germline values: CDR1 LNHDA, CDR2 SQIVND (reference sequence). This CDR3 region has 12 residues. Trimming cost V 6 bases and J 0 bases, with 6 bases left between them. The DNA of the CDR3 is TGTGCCAGTAGCCAGGACTCCTACGAGCAGTACTTC. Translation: CASSQDSYEQYF.

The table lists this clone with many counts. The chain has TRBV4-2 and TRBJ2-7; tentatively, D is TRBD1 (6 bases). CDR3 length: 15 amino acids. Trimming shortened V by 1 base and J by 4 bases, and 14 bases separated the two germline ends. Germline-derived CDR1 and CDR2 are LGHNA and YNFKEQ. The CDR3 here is CASSQVAGVGYEQYF. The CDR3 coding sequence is TGTGCCAGCAGCCAAGTTGCAGGGGTGGGGTACGAGCAGTACTTC.

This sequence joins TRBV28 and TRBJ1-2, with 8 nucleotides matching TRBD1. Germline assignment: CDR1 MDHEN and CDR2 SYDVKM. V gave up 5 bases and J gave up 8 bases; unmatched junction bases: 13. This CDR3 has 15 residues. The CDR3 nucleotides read TGTGCCAGCAGTGCCCAGGACAGGGTAGGAGCGGGCTACACCTTC. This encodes CASSAQDRVGAGYTF.

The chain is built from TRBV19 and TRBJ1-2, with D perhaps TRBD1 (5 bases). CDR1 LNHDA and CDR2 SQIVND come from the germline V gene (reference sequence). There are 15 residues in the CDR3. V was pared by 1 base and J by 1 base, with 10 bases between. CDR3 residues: CASSIVRQGNYGYTF. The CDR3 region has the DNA TGTGCCAGTAGTATAGTTCGTCAGGGTAACTATGGCTACACCTTC.

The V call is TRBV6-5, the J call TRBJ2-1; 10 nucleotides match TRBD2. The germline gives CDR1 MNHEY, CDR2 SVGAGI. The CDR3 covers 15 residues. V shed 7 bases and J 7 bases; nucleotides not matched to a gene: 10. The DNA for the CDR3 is TGTGCCAGCACACAAGCGGGGGGGCCTTGGAATGAGCAGTTCTTC. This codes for CASTQAGGPWNEQFF.

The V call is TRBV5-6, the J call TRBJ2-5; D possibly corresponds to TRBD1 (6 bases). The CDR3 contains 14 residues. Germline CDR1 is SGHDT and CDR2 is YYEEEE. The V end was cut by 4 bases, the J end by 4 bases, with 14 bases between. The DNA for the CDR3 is TGTGCCAGCAGCCCACAGGGTGGGAGAGAGACCCAGTACTTC. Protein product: CASSPQGGRETQYF.

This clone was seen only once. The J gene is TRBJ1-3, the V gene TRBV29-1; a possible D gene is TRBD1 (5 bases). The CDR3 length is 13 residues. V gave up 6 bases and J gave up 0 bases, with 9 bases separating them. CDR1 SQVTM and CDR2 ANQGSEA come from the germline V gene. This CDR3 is CSVGDSSGNTIYF. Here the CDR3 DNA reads TGCAGCGTGGGCGACAGCTCTGGAAACACCATATATTTT.